This record covers a single TCR beta chain. Its antigen is as yet unknown. The data were taken from a study of cytomegalovirus exposure and HLA in healthy donors. 13 Jbeta primers and 60 Vbeta primers were used for the PCR. In the source study's methods: Approximately 87 million unique TCR beta chains, some 11 million shared, were counted in a later analysis. Here immunoSEQ multiplex PCR was the method, and the copy in TCRdb shows in-frame clones only, minus some. From that table come the V and J calls and clone size; the DNA was used to work out D and trimming. The top ten hold about 1.9% of the sample, which has under 250,000 clones, around 80% seen once. Sampled while nominally healthy, donors likely had unrecorded immune exposures. General observations from the study: Certain sequence variants were highly shared and formed a cluster, and this cluster was likely a sequencing artifact. Follow-up analysis later connected one missense variant in DCLRE1C with trimming of TCR beta V- and J-genes.

The receptor comes from a man under 40 in good health and CMV-seronegative. The sample consisted of PBMCs.

The CDR3 DNA sequence: TGTGCCAGCAGTGAAGGGCAGGGCGGTGGGGCCAACGTCCTGACTTTC. Translated, it gives CASSEGQGGGANVLTF. This rearrangement joins TRBV6-1 to TRBJ2-6; D is perhaps TRBD1 (5 bases). The germline V gene has CDR1 MNHNS and CDR2 SASEGT. The V gene lost 1 base and the J gene lost 3 bases, with 10 bases spanning the gap. CDR3 length: 16 amino acids.